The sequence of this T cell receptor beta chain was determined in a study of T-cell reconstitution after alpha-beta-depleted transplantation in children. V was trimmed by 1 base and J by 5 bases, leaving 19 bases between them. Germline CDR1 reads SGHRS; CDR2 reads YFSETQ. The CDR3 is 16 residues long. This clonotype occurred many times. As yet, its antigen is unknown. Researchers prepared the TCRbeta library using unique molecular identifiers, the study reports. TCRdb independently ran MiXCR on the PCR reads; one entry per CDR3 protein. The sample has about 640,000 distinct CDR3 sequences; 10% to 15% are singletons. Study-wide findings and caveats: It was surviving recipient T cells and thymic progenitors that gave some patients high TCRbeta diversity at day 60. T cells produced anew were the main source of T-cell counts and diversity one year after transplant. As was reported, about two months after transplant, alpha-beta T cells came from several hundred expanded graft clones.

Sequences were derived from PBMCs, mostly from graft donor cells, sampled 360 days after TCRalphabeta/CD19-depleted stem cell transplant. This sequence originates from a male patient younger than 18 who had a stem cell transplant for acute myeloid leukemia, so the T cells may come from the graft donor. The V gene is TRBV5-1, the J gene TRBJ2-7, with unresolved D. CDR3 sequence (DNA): TGCGCCAGCAGCTTGTATCCATACCGGCCCGAGAACGAGCAGTACTTC. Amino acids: CASSLYPYRPENEQYF.